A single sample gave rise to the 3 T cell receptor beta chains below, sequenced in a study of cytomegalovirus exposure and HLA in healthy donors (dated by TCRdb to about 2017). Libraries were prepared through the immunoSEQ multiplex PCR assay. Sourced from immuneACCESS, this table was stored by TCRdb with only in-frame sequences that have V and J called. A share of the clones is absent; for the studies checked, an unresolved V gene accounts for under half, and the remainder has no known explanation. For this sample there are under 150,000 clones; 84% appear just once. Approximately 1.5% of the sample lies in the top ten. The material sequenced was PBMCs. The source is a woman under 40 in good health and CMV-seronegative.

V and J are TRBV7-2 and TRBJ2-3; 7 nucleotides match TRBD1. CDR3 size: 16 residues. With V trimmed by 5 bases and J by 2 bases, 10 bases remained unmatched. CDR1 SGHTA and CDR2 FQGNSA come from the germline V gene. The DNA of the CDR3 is TGTGCCAGCAGCCGAGGGGTAGACAGGGTCACAGATACGCAGTATTTT. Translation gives CASSRGVDRVTDTQYF.

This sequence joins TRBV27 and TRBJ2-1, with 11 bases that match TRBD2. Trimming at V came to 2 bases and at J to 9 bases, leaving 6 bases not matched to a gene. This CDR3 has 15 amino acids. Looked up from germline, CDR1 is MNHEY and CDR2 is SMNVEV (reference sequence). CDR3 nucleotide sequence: TGTGCCAGCAGTTTACTAGCGGGGGGAAGGGGTGAGCAGTTCTTC. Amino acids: CASSLLAGGRGEQFF.

CDR3 nucleotides: TGTGCCAGCAGCTTTGTTGAACAGGGGTTACATGGCTACACCTTC. Translated: CASSFVEQGLHGYTF. The chain joins TRBV5-6 to TRBJ1-2; 7 positions agree with TRBD1. Germline CDR1 SGHDT, CDR2 YYEEEE. V lost 2 bases to trimming and J lost 6 bases; unmatched junction nucleotides: 10. This CDR3 comprises 15 residues.